Below are 12 T cell receptor beta chains sequenced from a single sample in a study of cytomegalovirus exposure and HLA in healthy donors. Sequencing was performed with immunoSEQ multiplex PCR; in TCRdb, only in-frame clones are kept and a portion is missing. The table lists about 200,000 clones, around 86% of them singletons, with 2% to 2.5% in the top ten. Sequenced material: PBMCs. These receptors were taken from a woman under 30 in good health and CMV-seropositive.

This clone was detected a few times. Written as DNA, the CDR3 is TGCGCCAGCACACAGAACAGGGGGGACTATGGCTACACCTTC. This codes for CASTQNRGDYGYTF. The genes are TRBV5-1 and TRBJ1-2; 8 nucleotides agree with TRBD1. The CDR3 runs to 14 residues. J lost 3 bases, V lost 6 bases, and 7 bases had no gene match. Looked up from germline, CDR1 is SGHRS and CDR2 is YFSETQ.

This chain uses TRBV6-6 with TRBJ2-1; 8 bases map to TRBD1. Germline CDR1 MNHNY, CDR2 SVGAGI (reference sequence). Germline trimming cut 2 bases from V and 6 bases from J; bases unmatched to any gene: 9. The CDR3 is made up of 16 amino acids. This chain's CDR3 is CASSYGPGQAINEQFF. In DNA form, the CDR3 reads TGTGCCAGCAGTTACGGGCCGGGACAGGCCATCAATGAGCAGTTCTTC.

The chain joins TRBV5-4 to TRBJ2-5; TRBD1 might be the D (6 bases). V was cut by 3 bases and J by 4 bases, with 16 bases left in between. The V gene's germline CDR1 is SGHNT and CDR2 YYREEE (reference sequence). CDR3 size: 15 residues. Here the CDR3 reads CASSSSTGIRETQYF. DNA of the CDR3: TGTGCCAGCAGCTCCTCTACAGGGATTAGAGAGACCCAGTACTTC.

The V gene is TRBV28, the J gene TRBJ1-5; 8 bases are shared with TRBD1. The CDR3 sequence is 14 residues long. Germline loops: CDR1 MDHEN, CDR2 SYDVKM. J was trimmed by 7 bases and V by 6 bases; bases with no gene match: 8. For the CDR3, the DNA is TGTGCCAGCAGCCGGACAGGGCTTGGGCAGCCCCAGCATTTT. Its protein is CASSRTGLGQPQHF.

This clone was picked up one time. This chain joins TRBV4-1 and TRBJ2-7, with TRBD1 matching over 12 bases. J lost 4 bases, V lost 0 bases, and 7 bases had no gene match. The V gene's germline CDR1 is MGHRA and CDR2 YSYEKL. The CDR3 loop spans 17 amino acids. CDR3 sequence: CASSQDPLGQGAYEQYF. The CDR3 DNA sequence: TGCGCCAGCAGCCAAGATCCCCTGGGACAGGGGGCTTACGAGCAGTACTTC.

In this sample, this clone turned up once. In DNA form, the CDR3 reads TGTGCCAGCAGACCCCCGGACAGGTTGGGGGCCCCTAACTATGGCTACACCTTC. Amino acids: CASRPPDRLGAPNYGYTF. The J gene is TRBJ1-2, the V gene TRBV2, with 7 bases aligning to TRBD1. This CDR3 is 18 amino acids long. CDR1 and CDR2 from the germline V gene are SNHLY and FYNNEI. V gave up 6 bases and J gave up 0 bases; unmatched junction bases: 16.

The V call is TRBV28, the J call TRBJ1-2; TRBD1 matches at 9 bases. The CDR3 extends over 14 amino acids. Losses at the gene ends were 7 bases for V and 8 bases for J; bases not matched to a gene: 11. CDR1 and CDR2 (germline): MDHEN, SYDVKM. This chain's CDR3 is CASILRDRVGGYTF. The DNA for the CDR3 is TGTGCCAGCATCCTCCGGGACAGGGTTGGGGGCTACACCTTC.

The rearrangement joins TRBV5-5 to TRBJ2-2, with TRBD1 matching 9 bases. CDR3 length: 15 residues. Germline values: CDR1 SGHKS, CDR2 YYEKEE (reference sequence). Germline trimming cut 4 bases from V and 3 bases from J; bases unmatched to any gene: 4. The CDR3 spells CASSPGQGDTGELFF. The CDR3 DNA follows: TGTGCCAGCAGCCCGGGACAGGGCGACACCGGGGAGCTGTTTTTT.

The J gene is TRBJ1-5, the V gene TRBV27; D call uncertain. Germline values: CDR1 MNHEY, CDR2 SMNVEV (reference sequence). Trimming cost V 0 bases and J 0 bases, with 9 bases left between them. This CDR3 region has 16 residues. Here the CDR3 reads CASSLSAGYSNQPQHF. The CDR3 DNA follows: TGTGCCAGCAGTTTATCTGCCGGGTATAGCAATCAGCCCCAGCATTTT.

V gene TRBV6-5 combines with J gene TRBJ2-7; TRBD1 matches 8 bases. Germline V gives CDR1 MNHEY, CDR2 SVGAGI. CDR3 length: 14 residues. V shed 6 bases and J 6 bases; nucleotides not matched to a gene: 10. The CDR3 protein is CASSNTGGSREQYF. In DNA, the CDR3 is TGTGCCAGCAGCAACACAGGGGGTTCACGCGAGCAGTACTTC.

V is TRBV30 and J is TRBJ1-4; weak D call: TRBD1 (6 bases). The CDR3 is made up of 11 amino acids. Trimming pared 6 bases from V and 10 bases from J, leaving 12 bases between. Germline CDR1 and CDR2: GTSNPN and SVGIG (reference sequence). The CDR3 nucleotides read TGTGCCTGCCAACCCAGGGGAAAACTGTTTTTT. It codes for CACQPRGKLFF. Using reference TRBV30 and TRBJ1-4 for the parts outside the CDR3, the full variable domain is SQTIHQWPATLVQPVGSPLSLECTVEGTSNPNLYWYRQAAGRGLQLLFYSVGIGQISSEVPQNLSASRPQDRQFILSSKKLLLSDSGFYLCACQPRGKLFFGSGTQLSVL.

V is TRBV30 and J is TRBJ1-1; the D is unclear. V lost 5 bases and J 0 bases, leaving 7 bases between the germline ends. This CDR3 contains 12 residues. Germline-derived CDR1 and CDR2 are GTSNPN and SVGIG (reference sequence). CDR3 region: CAWGLVNTEAFF. The CDR3 coding sequence is TGTGCCTGGGGGCTTGTGAACACTGAAGCTTTCTTT.